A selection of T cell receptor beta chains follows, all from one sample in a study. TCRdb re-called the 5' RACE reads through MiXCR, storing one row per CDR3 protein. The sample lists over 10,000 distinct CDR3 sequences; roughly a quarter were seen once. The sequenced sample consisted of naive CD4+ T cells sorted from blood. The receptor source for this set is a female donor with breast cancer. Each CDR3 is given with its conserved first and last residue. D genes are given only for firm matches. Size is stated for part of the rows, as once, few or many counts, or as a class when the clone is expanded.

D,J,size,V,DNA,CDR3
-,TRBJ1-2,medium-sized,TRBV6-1,TGTGCCAGCAGTGACCCAGGGTCAAATGGCTACACCTTC,CASSDPGSNGYTF
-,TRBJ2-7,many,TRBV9,TGTGCCAGCAGTCGGGACAATGCCTACGAGCAGTACTTC,CASSRDNAYEQYF
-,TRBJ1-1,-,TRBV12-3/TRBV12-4,TGTGCCAGCAGTTTGGTCCCGACAGTGGGGGAATACACTGAAGCTTTCTTT,CASSLVPTVGEYTEAFF
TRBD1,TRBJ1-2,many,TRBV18,TGTGCCAGCTCACAAGGACAGGTGATGGGCTACACCTTC,CASSQGQVMGYTF
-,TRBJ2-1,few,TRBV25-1,TGTGCCAGCGGGCCGGGGGCTGCCTCGTACAATGAGCAGTTCTTC,CASGPGAASYNEQFF
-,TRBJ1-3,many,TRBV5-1,TGCGCCAGCAGTTCCGGGACGTTCGCTGGAAACACCATATATTTT,CASSSGTFAGNTIYF
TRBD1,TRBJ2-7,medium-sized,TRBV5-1,TGCGCCAGCAGCTTGGAGGGGACAGGGAGCTACGAGCAGTACTTC,CASSLEGTGSYEQYF
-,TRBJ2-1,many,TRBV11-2,TGTGCCAGCAGCTCACTAGAGGATACCTACAATGAGCAGTTCTTC,CASSSLEDTYNEQFF
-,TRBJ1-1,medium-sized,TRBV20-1,TGCAGTGCTAGGTCTCTCGGGCAGAACACTGAAGCTTTCTTT,CSARSLGQNTEAFF
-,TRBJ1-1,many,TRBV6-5,TGTGCCAGCAGTTTGGTCATGAACACTGAAGCTTTCTTT,CASSLVMNTEAFF
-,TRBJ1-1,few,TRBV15,TGTGCCACCAGCCGGGCCAATACTGAAGCTTTCTTT,CATSRANTEAFF
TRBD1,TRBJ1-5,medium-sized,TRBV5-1,TGCGCCAGCAGCTGGGGACAGCCCGGCAATCAGCCCCAGCATTTT,CASSWGQPGNQPQHF
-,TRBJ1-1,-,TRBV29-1,TGCAGCTGCTCCCTCGAACGGAAGAACACTGAAGCTTTCTTT,CSCSLERKNTEAFF
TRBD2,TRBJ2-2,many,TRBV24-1,TGTGCCACCAGTGACACCGGGACTAGCGGGAGCCGGGCCGGGGAGCTGTTTTTT,CATSDTGTSGSRAGELFF